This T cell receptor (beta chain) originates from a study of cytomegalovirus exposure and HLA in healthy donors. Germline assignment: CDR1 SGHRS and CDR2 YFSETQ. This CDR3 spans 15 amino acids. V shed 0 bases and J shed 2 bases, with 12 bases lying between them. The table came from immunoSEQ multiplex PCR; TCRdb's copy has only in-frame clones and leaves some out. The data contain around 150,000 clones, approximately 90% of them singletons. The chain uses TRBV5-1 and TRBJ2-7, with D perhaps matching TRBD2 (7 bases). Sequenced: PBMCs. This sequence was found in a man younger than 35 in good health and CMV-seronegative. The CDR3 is CASSLVPGGAYEQYV. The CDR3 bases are TGCGCCAGCAGCTTGGTACCGGGGGGCGCCTACGAGCAGTACGTC.